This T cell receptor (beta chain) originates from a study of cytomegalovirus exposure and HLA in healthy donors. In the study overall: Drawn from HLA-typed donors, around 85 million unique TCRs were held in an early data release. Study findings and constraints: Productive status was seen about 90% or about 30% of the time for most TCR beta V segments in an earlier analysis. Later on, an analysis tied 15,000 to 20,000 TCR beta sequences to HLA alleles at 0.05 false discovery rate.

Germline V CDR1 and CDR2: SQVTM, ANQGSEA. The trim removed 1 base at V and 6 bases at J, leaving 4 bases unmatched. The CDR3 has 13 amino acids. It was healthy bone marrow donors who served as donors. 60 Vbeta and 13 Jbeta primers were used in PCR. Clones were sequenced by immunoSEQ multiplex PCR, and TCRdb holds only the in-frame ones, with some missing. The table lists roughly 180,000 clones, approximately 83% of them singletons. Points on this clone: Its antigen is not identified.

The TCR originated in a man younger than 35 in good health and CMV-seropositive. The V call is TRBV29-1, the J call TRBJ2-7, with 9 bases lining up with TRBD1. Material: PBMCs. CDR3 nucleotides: TGCAGCGTTGAAGGGGGACAGGGTGTCGAGCAGTACTTC. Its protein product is CSVEGGQGVEQYF.